This T cell receptor beta chain was observed in a study of blood T cells in healthy people across ages. This clonotype was seen a few times. Next came a second PCR, run for about 7 to 12 cycles, which used a sample-barcoded 5' primer along with a J-beta primer mix. Every cDNA molecule bore a tag from a template-switch adaptor containing 12 random nucleotides. TCRdb processed the 5' RACE reads anew with MiXCR; each CDR3 protein has one entry. Counted here are some 560,000 distinct CDR3 sequences, about 26% occurring once; the ten biggest clones make up 3.6%. V shed 0 bases, J shed 0 bases, and the junction held 4 bases outside the gene matches. CDR3 size: 19 residues. CDR1 and CDR2 (germline): SGHKS, YYEKEE (reference sequence). This same sample was also taken into another study, of T cells of mothers and their children. In that study: In cDNA synthesis, all of the extracted RNA was used at 1.5 ug per 15 ul.

The specimen was blood. The V call is TRBV5-5, the J call TRBJ2-6; 12 bases align to TRBD1. The source is a boy between 2 and 10 years old in good health. The CDR3 loop reads CASSLGDRGRFSGANVLTF. The CDR3 DNA reads TGTGCCAGCAGCTTGGGGGACAGGGGGCGATTCTCTGGGGCCAACGTCCTGACTTTC. The entire variable domain, with the rest obtained from reference TRBV5-5 and TRBJ2-6, is as follows: DAGVTQSPTHLIKTRGQQVTLRCSPISGHKSVSWYQQVLGQGPQFIFQYYEKEERGRGNFPDRFSARQFPNYSSELNVNALLLGDSALYLCASSLGDRGRFSGANVLTFGAGSRLTVL.